The entry that follows covers one T cell receptor (beta chain) sequence. Trimming removed 6 bases from V and 0 bases from J; junction bases left unmatched: 5. Looked up from germline, CDR1 is DFQATT and CDR2 is SNEGSKA (reference sequence). The CDR3 length is 14 residues. Individually, TCR cDNA molecules were each labelled with a unique molecular identifier. TCRdb processed the 5' RACE reads anew with MiXCR; each CDR3 protein has one entry. The repertoire holds some 100,000 distinct CDR3 sequences, with roughly 12% as singletons. The sample's time point: sample taken at primary tumor resection. Whole RNA obtained from tumor, nontumor lung or frozen PBMC underwent sequencing without sorting. The sample is drawn from a study of spatial heterogeneity in lung cancer.

The source was PBMCs, collected at surgery. The chain links TRBV20-1 to TRBJ2-3, with 8 bases identical to TRBD2. This clonotype was sampled from a male donor with early-stage non-small cell lung cancer. The CDR3 region is CSADAGGSTDTQYF. The CDR3, as DNA: TGCAGTGCAGACGCGGGGGGTAGCACAGATACGCAGTATTTT.